This T cell receptor (beta chain) was obtained from a study of cytotoxic CD8 clonotypes in ibrutinib-treated CLL. Clones were sequenced by immunoSEQ multiplex PCR, and TCRdb holds only the in-frame ones, with some missing. The table has about 130,000 clones, approximately 81% seen once. Germline V gives CDR1 LGHNA, CDR2 YSLEER. The CDR3 totals 15 residues. V was clipped by 0 bases and J by 0 bases, with 7 bases between them. This clonotype was obtained from a human donor with chronic lymphocytic leukemia. The rearrangement uses TRBV4-3 and TRBJ2-3; perhaps TRBD2 as D (5 bases). This specimen consisted of PBMCs, obtained after 24 months of ibrutinib treatment. The CDR3 loop reads CASSQDQRSTDTQYF. Here the CDR3 DNA reads TGCGCCAGCAGCCAAGATCAGCGGAGCACAGATACGCAGTATTTT.